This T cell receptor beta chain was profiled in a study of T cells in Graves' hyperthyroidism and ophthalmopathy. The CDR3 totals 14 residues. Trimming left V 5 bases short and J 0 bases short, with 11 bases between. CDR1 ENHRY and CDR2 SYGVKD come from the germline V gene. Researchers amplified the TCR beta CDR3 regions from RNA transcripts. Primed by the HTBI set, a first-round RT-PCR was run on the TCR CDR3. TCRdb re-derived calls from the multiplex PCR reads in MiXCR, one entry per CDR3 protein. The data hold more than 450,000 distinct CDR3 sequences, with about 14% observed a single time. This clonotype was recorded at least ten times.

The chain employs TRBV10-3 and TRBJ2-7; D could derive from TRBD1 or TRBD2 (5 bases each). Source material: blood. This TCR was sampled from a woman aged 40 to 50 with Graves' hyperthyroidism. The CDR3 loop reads CAISPGASSYEQYF. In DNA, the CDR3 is TGTGCCATCAGTCCCGGGGCCAGCTCCTACGAGCAGTACTTC.